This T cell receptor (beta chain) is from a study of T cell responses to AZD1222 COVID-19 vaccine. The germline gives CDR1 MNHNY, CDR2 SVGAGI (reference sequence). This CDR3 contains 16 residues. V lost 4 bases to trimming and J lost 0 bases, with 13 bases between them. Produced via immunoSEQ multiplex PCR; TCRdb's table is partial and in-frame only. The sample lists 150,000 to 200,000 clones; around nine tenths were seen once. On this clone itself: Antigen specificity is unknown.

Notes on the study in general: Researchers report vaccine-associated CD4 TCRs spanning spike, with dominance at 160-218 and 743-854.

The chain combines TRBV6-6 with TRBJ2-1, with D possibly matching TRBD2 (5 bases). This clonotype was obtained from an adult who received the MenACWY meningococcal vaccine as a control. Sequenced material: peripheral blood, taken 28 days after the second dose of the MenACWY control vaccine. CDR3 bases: TGTGCCAGCAGTTCCCGACTATCCAGCTCCTACAATGAGCAGTTCTTC. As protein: CASSSRLSSSYNEQFF.